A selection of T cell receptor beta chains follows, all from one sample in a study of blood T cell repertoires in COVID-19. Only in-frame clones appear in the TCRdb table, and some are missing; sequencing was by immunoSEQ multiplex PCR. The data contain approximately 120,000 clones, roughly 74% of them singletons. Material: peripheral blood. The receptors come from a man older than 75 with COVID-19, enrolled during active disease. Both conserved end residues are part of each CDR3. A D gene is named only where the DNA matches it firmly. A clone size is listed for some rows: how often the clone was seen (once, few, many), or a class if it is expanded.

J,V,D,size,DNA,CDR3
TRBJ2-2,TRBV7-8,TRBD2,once,TGTGCCAGCAGCTTATGGGGGGAGGCTAGCGGGAGGCGGCTGTTTTTT,CASSLWGEASGRRLFF
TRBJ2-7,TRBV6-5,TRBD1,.,TGTGCCAGCAGTTACCGGGCAGGGGGCTCCTACGAGCAGTACTTC,CASSYRAGGSYEQYF
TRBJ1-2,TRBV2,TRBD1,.,TGTGCCAGCAGTGCCGGGACAGGGGGCTTTGGCTACACCTTC,CASSAGTGGFGYTF
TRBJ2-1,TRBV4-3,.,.,TGCGCCAGCAGCCAACTCCTGGGGGGTCACCACTCCTACAATGAGCAGTTCTTC,CASSQLLGGHHSYNEQFF
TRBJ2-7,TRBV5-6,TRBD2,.,TGTGCCAGCAGCTCTCGGACTAGCGGGAGTATTACCTACGAGCAGTACTTC,CASSSRTSGSITYEQYF
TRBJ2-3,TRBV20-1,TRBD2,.,TGCAGTGCTAGTTGGACTAGCGGTGGGGACACAGATACGCAGTATTTT,CSASWTSGGDTDTQYF
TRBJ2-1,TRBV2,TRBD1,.,TGTGCCAGCAGTGTAAGACAGGGGATCGGCAATGAGCAGTTCTTC,CASSVRQGIGNEQFF
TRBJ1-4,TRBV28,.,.,TGTGCCAGCAGTTTAAGGGGGTGGGAGCGCAATGAAAAACTGTTTTTT,CASSLRGWERNEKLFF
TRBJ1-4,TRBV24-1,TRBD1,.,TGTGCCACCAGTGAGGCCAGGGGGCGGAATGAAAAACTGTTTTTT,CATSEARGRNEKLFF
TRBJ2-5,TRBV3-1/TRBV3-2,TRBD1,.,TGTGCCAGCGGGGGACAGGGGGCTAAGACCCAGTACTTC,CASGGQGAKTQYF
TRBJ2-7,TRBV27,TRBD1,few,TGTGCCAGCAGTGATCAGGGACAGCCTCCCTACGAGCAGTACTTC,CASSDQGQPPYEQYF
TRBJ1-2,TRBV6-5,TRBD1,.,TGTGCCAGCAGGCCAACACCCACAGGGGCGAGTAGCTACACCTTC,CASRPTPTGASSYTF